This T cell receptor (beta chain) is from a study of blood T cell repertoires in COVID-19. Study details: Sites across the United States, Italy and Spain contributed samples from acute and convalescent COVID-19. Sources were T cells, B-cell-depleted T cells, or PBMCs; the material itself was cDNA or gDNA.

V lost 0 bases and J 7 bases, leaving 12 bases between the germline ends. The length of the CDR3 is 15 residues. Germline CDR1 LGHNA, CDR2 YSLEER. This clone was observed a handful of times. In the authors' workflow: Reference gene primer amplification gave nucleated cell count estimates. Only in-frame clones appear in the TCRdb table, and some are missing; sequencing was by immunoSEQ multiplex PCR. That table is the source of V, J and clone size, and D and trimming were worked out from the DNA. This sample carries around 100,000 clones, 80% to 90% of them seen once, and the ten largest clones take 32%.

The sequence derives from an elderly woman with acute or convalescent COVID-19. The sample taken for sequencing was peripheral blood. This chain connects TRBV4-3 to TRBJ1-4; D is possibly TRBD1 (6 bases). The CDR3 here is CASSQEGGRAEKLFF. CDR3 DNA sequence: TGCGCCAGCAGCCAAGAAGGGGGTCGGGCTGAAAAACTGTTTTTT.